Listed below are T cell receptor beta chains from one sample, sequenced in a study of human T cells and chemical hapten exposure. From the RACE reads, TCRdb called clonotypes with MiXCR, one entry per CDR3 protein. The table lists fewer than 300,000 distinct CDR3 sequences, over 8% of them singletons. The sequencing used whole blood, collected in connection with sensitization to the hapten diphenylcyclopropenone (DPC). The receptors stem from a middle-aged woman with alopecia areata. Some clones in this sample may be carry-over from other donors' samples. The CDR3 runs from the conserved cysteine through the conserved F or W. Each record gives: clone size, V gene, J gene, D gene, CDR3 protein, CDR3 DNA. A D gene is named only where the DNA matches it firmly. The size of a clone is reported for some rows only, either as once, few or many, or as a class for expanded clones.

few,TRBV4-2,TRBJ2-2,-,CASSQVPRTENTGELFF,TGTGCCAGCAGCCAAGTACCCAGGACAGAAAACACCGGGGAGCTGTTTTTT
-,TRBV10-3,TRBJ1-2,-,CAIGTGTNYGYTF,TGTGCCATCGGGACTGGGACTAACTATGGCTACACCTTC
many,TRBV20-1,TRBJ2-1,TRBD2,CSARGGGSSYNEQFF,TGCAGTGCTAGAGGGGGCGGGAGCTCCTACAATGAGCAGTTCTTC
few,TRBV6-5,TRBJ1-2,TRBD1,CASSLRDRGYGYTF,TGTGCCAGCAGTCTCCGGGACAGGGGCTATGGCTACACCTTC
-,TRBV10-3,TRBJ2-7,TRBD1,CAIRRTGGSYEQYF,TGTGCCATCAGGCGGACAGGGGGTTCCTACGAGCAGTACTTC
few,TRBV20-1,TRBJ1-4,-,CSASSRQGGEKLFF,TGCAGTGCTAGCTCGAGGCAGGGCGGTGAAAAACTGTTTTTT
-,TRBV5-5,TRBJ1-1,-,CASSLNPGTRGMNTEAFF,TGTGCCAGCAGCTTAAACCCTGGGACAAGGGGAATGAACACTGAAGCTTTCTTT
-,TRBV27,TRBJ2-7,TRBD2,CASTRRSGITYEQYF,TGTGCCAGCACCAGAAGGAGCGGGATTACCTACGAGCAGTACTTC
-,TRBV18,TRBJ2-3,-,CASQGVLPTDTQYF,TGTGCCAGCCAGGGCGTCCTTCCCACAGATACGCAGTATTTT
-,TRBV10-3,TRBJ1-1,-,CAISELVRDRKTFF,TGTGCCATCAGTGAGTTAGTGAGGGATAGGAAAACTTTCTTT
-,TRBV14,TRBJ1-3,-,CASTFSGNTIYF,TGTGCCAGCACCTTCTCTGGAAACACCATATATTTT
many,TRBV4-2,TRBJ1-2,-,CASTIDSVSDYGYTF,TGTGCCAGCACCATCGATTCCGTGTCGGACTATGGCTACACCTTC
many,TRBV9,TRBJ2-7,TRBD2,CASSVPAETSEFYEQYF,TGTGCCAGCAGCGTACCGGCAGAGACTAGCGAATTCTACGAGCAGTACTTC
few,TRBV20-1,TRBJ1-6,-,CSASGLQAQLSLHF,TGCAGTGCTAGTGGGTTGCAGGCACAACTTTCCCTCCACTTT
many,TRBV5-1,TRBJ2-5,-,CASSLPTVQETQYF,TGCGCCAGCAGCTTGCCCACGGTCCAAGAGACCCAGTACTTC
-,TRBV29-1,TRBJ2-5,-,CSVDNRAETQYF,TGCAGCGTTGATAACAGGGCGGAGACCCAGTACTTC
few,TRBV6-5,TRBJ2-1,TRBD1,CASRTGGRNEQFF,TGTGCCAGCCGGACAGGGGGCCGGAATGAGCAGTTCTTC
-,TRBV6-6,TRBJ2-2,-,CASSPQGGTGELFF,TGTGCCAGCAGCCCCCAGGGGGGCACCGGGGAGCTGTTTTTT
few,TRBV11-3,TRBJ2-7,TRBD1,CASSLDAGTGTEQYF,TGTGCCAGCAGCTTAGATGCGGGGACAGGCACCGAGCAGTACTTC
-,TRBV5-1,TRBJ2-7,-,CASTPSGLALLDEQYF,TGCGCCAGTACCCCCTCAGGGCTAGCCCTCCTGGACGAGCAGTACTTC
-,TRBV12-3/TRBV12-4,TRBJ2-1,TRBD2,CASSSGTSDYNEQFF,TGTGCCAGCAGCTCCGGGACTAGCGATTACAATGAGCAGTTCTTC
few,TRBV29-1,TRBJ2-3,-,CSVEPSGTDTQYF,TGCAGCGTTGAACCTAGCGGCACAGATACGCAGTATTTT
-,TRBV7-3,TRBJ2-5,-,CASSLNEGVAGSETQYF,TGTGCCAGCAGCTTAAACGAGGGAGTGGCAGGGTCAGAGACCCAGTACTTC
few,TRBV7-2,TRBJ2-5,TRBD2,CASSTSGLAGNPRETQYF,TGTGCCAGCAGCACCTCTGGACTAGCGGGTAACCCCAGGGAGACCCAGTACTTC
-,TRBV12-3/TRBV12-4,TRBJ2-3,-,CASSLSSAGDTQYF,TGTGCCAGCAGTTTATCTAGCGCAGGAGATACGCAGTATTTT
many,TRBV9,TRBJ2-1,-,CASSRDNNEQFF,TGTGCCAGCAGCCGGGACAACAATGAGCAGTTCTTC
-,TRBV4-2,TRBJ2-3,TRBD2,CASSQKTSGESYSTDTQYF,TGTGCCAGCAGCCAGAAGACTAGCGGGGAAAGTTATAGCACAGATACGCAGTATTTT
many,TRBV12-3/TRBV12-4,TRBJ2-1,-,CASSLYPHNEQFF,TGTGCCAGCAGTTTATACCCCCACAATGAGCAGTTCTTC
-,TRBV20-1,TRBJ2-7,-,CSAPGTTSYEQYF,TGCAGTGCTCCCGGGACAACCTCCTACGAGCAGTACTTC
-,TRBV20-1,TRBJ2-5,-,CSARQAGRETQYF,TGCAGTGCTAGGCAAGCAGGGCGAGAGACCCAGTACTTC
many,TRBV29-1,TRBJ2-7,TRBD1,CSVEALDRGHYEQYF,TGCAGCGTTGAAGCCCTCGACAGGGGGCACTACGAGCAGTACTTC
many,TRBV28,TRBJ2-1,TRBD2,CASSTGTSGRGSYNEQFF,TGTGCCAGCAGCACCGGGACTAGCGGGAGAGGGTCCTACAATGAGCAGTTCTTC
many,TRBV20-1,TRBJ1-1,TRBD1,CSAGQGVTEAFF,TGCAGTGCCGGACAGGGAGTTACTGAAGCTTTCTTT
few,TRBV10-3,TRBJ1-6,-,CAIRTTGLNSPLHF,TGTGCCATCAGGACGACAGGCCTTAATTCACCCCTCCACTTT
-,TRBV6-2/TRBV6-3,TRBJ2-5,-,CASSYSTRPFQETQYF,TGTGCCAGCAGTTACTCGACCAGACCCTTCCAAGAGACCCAGTACTTC
few,TRBV20-1,TRBJ2-3,-,CSAHRGGRPDTQYF,TGCAGTGCTCACAGGGGGGGCAGACCAGATACGCAGTATTTT
many,TRBV27,TRBJ1-5,-,CASSLSGVNQPQHF,TGTGCCAGCAGTTTGTCAGGGGTCAATCAGCCCCAGCATTTT
-,TRBV27,TRBJ2-3,-,CASSLTPSATQYF,TGTGCCAGCAGTTTAACTCCCTCGGCCACGCAGTATTTT
-,TRBV12-3/TRBV12-4,TRBJ2-7,TRBD1,CASRSGQGSYEQYF,TGTGCCAGCAGGTCCGGACAGGGCTCCTACGAGCAGTACTTC
few,TRBV6-2/TRBV6-3,TRBJ2-7,-,CASSYPFDGTYEQYF,TGTGCCAGCAGTTACCCCTTCGACGGAACCTACGAGCAGTACTTC
many,TRBV28,TRBJ1-1,-,CASSPHTEAFF,TGTGCCAGCAGTCCCCACACTGAAGCTTTCTTT
many,TRBV28,TRBJ2-1,-,CASSAPGYNEQFF,TGTGCCAGCAGTGCTCCCGGATACAATGAGCAGTTCTTC
-,TRBV6-6,TRBJ2-1,-,CASKWRGDSYNEQFF,TGTGCCAGCAAGTGGCGGGGAGATTCCTACAATGAGCAGTTCTTC
-,TRBV20-1,TRBJ2-7,TRBD2,CSAKPSGSYEQYF,TGCAGTGCTAAACCTAGCGGGAGCTACGAGCAGTACTTC
few,TRBV2,TRBJ2-1,TRBD2,CASARASGGEQFF,TGTGCCAGCGCGCGGGCTAGCGGGGGTGAGCAGTTCTTC
-,TRBV20-1,TRBJ2-1,TRBD2,CSARSSGRHYNEQFF,TGCAGTGCTAGAAGTAGCGGGAGACACTACAATGAGCAGTTCTTC
-,TRBV12-3/TRBV12-4,TRBJ2-7,TRBD1,CASSLTGGNEQYF,TGTGCCAGCAGTTTAACAGGGGGCAACGAGCAGTACTTC
few,TRBV12-3/TRBV12-4,TRBJ2-3,TRBD2,CASSFHLAGTDTQYF,TGTGCCAGCAGTTTTCACCTAGCGGGCACAGATACGCAGTATTTT
many,TRBV28,TRBJ1-6,-,CASSSGISPLHF,TGTGCCAGCAGCTCGGGAATCTCACCCCTCCACTTT
few,TRBV9,TRBJ2-7,-,CASSVEERWGYEQYF,TGTGCCAGCAGCGTTGAGGAACGGTGGGGGTACGAGCAGTACTTC
-,TRBV29-1,TRBJ2-5,-,CSVGQGPRRSQYF,TGCAGCGTTGGGCAGGGCCCCAGGCGGTCCCAGTACTTC
-,TRBV6-2/TRBV6-3,TRBJ2-2,-,CASSASGANTGELFF,TGTGCCAGCTCTGCGTCAGGGGCGAACACCGGGGAGCTGTTTTTT
-,TRBV29-1,TRBJ2-2,TRBD1,CSVGQGANTGELFF,TGCAGCGTTGGACAGGGGGCGAACACCGGGGAGCTGTTTTTT
few,TRBV20-1,TRBJ1-1,-,CSAISGTVQAEAFF,TGCAGTGCTATTTCCGGGACGGTGCAGGCCGAAGCTTTCTTT
many,TRBV29-1,TRBJ2-5,-,CSVQLYQETQYF,TGCAGCGTCCAGCTTTACCAAGAGACCCAGTACTTC
many,TRBV7-9,TRBJ2-5,-,CASDQLRETQYF,TGTGCCAGCGACCAGTTGCGAGAGACCCAGTACTTC
many,TRBV2,TRBJ2-7,-,CASRDPGYEQYF,TGTGCCAGCAGGGACCCAGGCTACGAGCAGTACTTC
few,TRBV6-2/TRBV6-3,TRBJ2-2,-,CASNKLAGELFF,TGTGCCAGCAACAAACTCGCCGGGGAGCTGTTTTTT
few,TRBV5-1,TRBJ2-7,-,CASSLAEGQGEQYF,TGCGCCAGCAGCTTGGCAGAGGGTCAAGGCGAGCAGTACTTC
few,TRBV7-9,TRBJ2-1,-,CASSLVGLLNEQFF,TGTGCCAGCAGCTTAGTGGGACTCTTAAATGAGCAGTTCTTC